The 2 T cell receptor beta chains listed next were all sequenced from one sample in a study of regulatory T cells in long-lasting Graves disease. The time point was: newly diagnosed GD, antithyroid drugs for less than 3 months. The TCR library was prepared using RNA isolated from PBMCs. Construction of the TCR beta libraries employed iRepertoire HTBI primers in conjunction with Arm-PCR of CDR3 regions. TCRdb re-called the multiplex PCR reads through MiXCR, storing one row per CDR3 protein. The sample lists under 450,000 distinct CDR3 sequences; roughly 15% were seen once. The same sample was also used in a study of T cells in Graves' hyperthyroidism and ophthalmopathy.

The sequenced sample was peripheral blood mononuclear cells (PBMCs), obtained at new diagnosis, from a patient treated with antithyroid drugs. The receptors come from a woman aged 18-29 years with Graves disease.

This clonotype was detected only a few times. V gene TRBV5-1 combines with J gene TRBJ1-4; TRBD1 matches 11 bases. Trimming at V came to 3 bases and at J to 7 bases, leaving 2 bases not matched to a gene. Germline CDR1 and CDR2: SGHRS and YFSETQ. The CDR3 runs to 14 residues. The CDR3 sequence is CASSSGTGGEKLFF. CDR3 nucleotide sequence: TGCGCCAGCAGCTCCGGGACAGGGGGTGAAAAACTGTTTTTT.

This clonotype was detected many times. The chain combines TRBV6-1 with TRBJ2-2; 13 nucleotides match TRBD2. The CDR3 length is 17 residues. Germline V gene data show CDR1 as MNHNS and CDR2 as SASEGT. V lost 4 bases, J lost 4 bases, and 6 bases stayed unmatched. The CDR3 is CASSGSGTSGTTGELFF. The CDR3 DNA follows: TGTGCCAGCAGTGGTTCCGGGACTAGCGGGACCACCGGGGAGCTGTTTTTT.